In its sample, the clone carrying this TCR beta chain was seen once. This sample was taken from a study of blood T cell repertoires in COVID-19. Study at large: Collection of acute and convalescent COVID-19 samples took place in the United States, Italy and Spain. Sources were T cells, B-cell-depleted T cells, or PBMCs; the material itself was cDNA or gDNA.

V was pared by 4 bases and J by 5 bases, with 7 bases between. The CDR3 extends over 12 amino acids. CDR1 is SGHNT, CDR2 YYREEE, per germline (reference sequence). Per the study methods: From reference gene primer amplification, estimates of nucleated cell counts were derived. The protocol was immunoSEQ multiplex PCR, while the TCRdb copy is restricted to in-frame clones and leaves out a portion. V and J calls and clone size are as listed in that table; D and trimming were resolved from the DNA. The data hold about 140,000 clones, with around 85% observed a single time. Sequencing used peripheral blood. This sequence originates from a man between 45 and 60 years old with acute or convalescent COVID-19. V gene TRBV5-4 combines with J gene TRBJ2-1; D uncertain. The CDR3 DNA reads TGTGCCAGCAGCCTGAGTGACAATGAGCAGTTCTTC. Amino acids: CASSLSDNEQFF.